These T cell receptor beta chains were read from a single sample in a study of blood T cell repertoires in COVID-19. Data came from immunoSEQ multiplex PCR; TCRdb stores just in-frame clones and leaves some out. The sample shows 70,000 to 95,000 clones, 80% to 90% of them seen only once. Sequencing used peripheral blood. Receptors originate from a woman between 65 and 79 years old with acute or convalescent COVID-19. CDR3s include the opening cysteine and the closing phenylalanine or tryptophan. Each record gives: V gene, J gene, CDR3 protein.

>TRBV6-5|TRBJ1-4
CASRHNRAGEKLFF
>TRBV27|TRBJ2-5
CASSPDYKTSGMGTQYF
>TRBV6-5|TRBJ2-1
CASRPNQGNEQFF
>TRBV7-3|TRBJ2-2
CASSHKGIGTSGSVTGELFF
>TRBV3-1/TRBV3-2|TRBJ2-1
CASSQVSGDNEQFF
>TRBV2|TRBJ1-3
CASRAGGPGNTIYF
>TRBV27|TRBJ1-1
CASYTGGKAFF
>TRBV3-1/TRBV3-2|TRBJ1-2
CASSHYGDGYTF
>TRBV5-4|TRBJ2-2
CASSETDGELFF
>TRBV28|TRBJ1-3
CASSSPVLGGSGNTIYF
>TRBV9|TRBJ1-4
CASSAHGQGSVYEKLFF
>TRBV5-1|TRBJ2-2
CASTIIPGLNTGELFF
>TRBV4-2|TRBJ1-6
CASSQGHYNSPLHF
>TRBV11-3|TRBJ2-1
CASSLDYNNEQFF
>TRBV7-9|TRBJ1-5
CASSLAGGGYQPQHF
>TRBV5-1|TRBJ1-1
CASKIGQFRMNTEAFF